This T cell receptor beta chain came from a study of chemoradiotherapy in HPV16-positive cancers. Overall study context: Two HPV16-positive patients' cells yielded candidate HPV-specific clones and common motifs. General study results and limits: Candidate HPV-specific clones and E7-related TCR motifs grew in tumor during treatment. Only a couple of HPV16-positive patients supplied the functional HPV-specificity definition.

On this clone itself: Its cognate antigen is unknown.

The protocol was immunoSEQ multiplex PCR, while the TCRdb copy is restricted to in-frame clones and leaves out a portion. In the table there are 40,000 or so clones, more than 75% of which are singletons. This CDR3 region has 16 residues. Germline lookup yields CDR1 SGHTA and CDR2 FQGNSA. V was cut by 5 bases and J by 4 bases, with 20 bases left in between. This rearrangement joins TRBV7-2 to TRBJ1-2; TRBD1 is a possible D gene (6 bases). The sample in question was blood, obtained from a patient who underwent chemoradiotherapy. The receptor comes from a human donor with HPV-associated anogenital cancer. CDR3 region: CASSQDIQGAGYGYTF. CDR3 in DNA: TGTGCCAGCAGCCAAGATATACAGGGAGCCGGCTATGGCTACACCTTC.